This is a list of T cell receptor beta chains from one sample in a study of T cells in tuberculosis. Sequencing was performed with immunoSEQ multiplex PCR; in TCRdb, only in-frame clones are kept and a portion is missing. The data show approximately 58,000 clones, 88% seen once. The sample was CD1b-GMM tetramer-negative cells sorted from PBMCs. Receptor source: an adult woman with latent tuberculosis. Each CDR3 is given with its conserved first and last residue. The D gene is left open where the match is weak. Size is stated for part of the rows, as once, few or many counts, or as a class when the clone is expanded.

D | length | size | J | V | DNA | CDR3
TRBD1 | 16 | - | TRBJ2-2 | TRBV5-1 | TGCGCCAGCAGCTTACTGCGGGACAGGGGCACCGGGGAGCTGTTTTTT | CASSLLRDRGTGELFF
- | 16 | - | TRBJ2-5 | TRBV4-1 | TGCGCCAGCAGCCAAAGTATAACCGCTATCCAAGAGACCCAGTACTTC | CASSQSITAIQETQYF
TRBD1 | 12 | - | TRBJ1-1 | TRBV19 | TGTGCCAGCTCAACAGGGGCCACTGAAGCTTTCTTT | CASSTGATEAFF
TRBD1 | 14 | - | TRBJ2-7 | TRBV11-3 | TGTGCCAGCAGCTTTTGGGACAGGAGCTACGAGCAGTACTTC | CASSFWDRSYEQYF
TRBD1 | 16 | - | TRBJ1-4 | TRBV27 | TGTGCCAGCAGTAAAGGGGACAGATCCCAAGGTGGAAAACTGTTTTTT | CASSKGDRSQGGKLFF
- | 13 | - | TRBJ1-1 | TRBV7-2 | TGTGCCAGCAGCTTGCACAGGGATACTGAAGCTTTCTTT | CASSLHRDTEAFF
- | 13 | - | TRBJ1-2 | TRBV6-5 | TGTGCCAGCAGACCCCAGGGAAACTATGGCTACACCTTC | CASRPQGNYGYTF
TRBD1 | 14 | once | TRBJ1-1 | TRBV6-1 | TGTGCCAGCAGGAGGGACAGGACTCACACTGAAGCTTTCTTT | CASRRDRTHTEAFF
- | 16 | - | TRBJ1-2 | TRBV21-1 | TGTGCCAGCAGCACCTCAACACAGGGTCCGGACTATGGCTACACCTTC | CASSTSTQGPDYGYTF
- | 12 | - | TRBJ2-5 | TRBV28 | TGTGCCAGCAGTTTCGGGATAGAGACCCAGTACTTC | CASSFGIETQYF